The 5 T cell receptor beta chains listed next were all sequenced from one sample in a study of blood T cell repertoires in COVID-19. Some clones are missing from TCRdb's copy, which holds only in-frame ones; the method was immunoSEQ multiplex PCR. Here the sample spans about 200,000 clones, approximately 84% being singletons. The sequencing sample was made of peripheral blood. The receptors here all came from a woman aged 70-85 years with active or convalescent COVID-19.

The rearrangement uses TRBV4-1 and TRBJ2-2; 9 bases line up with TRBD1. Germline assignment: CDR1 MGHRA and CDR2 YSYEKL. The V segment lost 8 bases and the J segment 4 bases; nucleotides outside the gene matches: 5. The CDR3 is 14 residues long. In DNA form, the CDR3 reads TGCGCCAGCGGGGGACAGGGTTTCACCGGGGAGCTGTTTTTT. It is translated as CASGGQGFTGELFF.

The CDR3 coding sequence is TGTGCCAGCAGCGCTCAGGGGGGACGCTACGAGCAGTACTTC. The encoded protein is CASSAQGGRYEQYF. The J gene is TRBJ2-7, the V gene TRBV3-1 (or the pseudogene TRBV3-2); a weak D match, TRBD1 (7 bases). The V and J ends lost 5 bases and 3 bases respectively, with 14 bases between them. The CDR3 sequence is 14 residues long. Looked up from germline, CDR1 is LGHDT and CDR2 is YNNKEL (reference sequence).

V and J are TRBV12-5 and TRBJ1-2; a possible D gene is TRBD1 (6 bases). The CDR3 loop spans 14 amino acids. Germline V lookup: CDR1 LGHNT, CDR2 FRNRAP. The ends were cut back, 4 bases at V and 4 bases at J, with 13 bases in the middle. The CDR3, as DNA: TGTGCTAGTGGTTCGGACAGTCAAAGCTATGGCTACACCTTC. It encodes CASGSDSQSYGYTF.

The CDR3 protein is CAISEVGGGGYTF. The CDR3 DNA follows: TGTGCCATCAGTGAGGTAGGGGGCGGTGGCTACACCTTC. V gene TRBV10-3 combines with J gene TRBJ1-2; 7 bases are a match to TRBD1. After removal of 2 bases from V and 7 bases from J, the junction contained 4 bases not matched to a gene. The CDR3 runs to 13 residues. Germline CDR1 ENHRY, CDR2 SYGVKD.

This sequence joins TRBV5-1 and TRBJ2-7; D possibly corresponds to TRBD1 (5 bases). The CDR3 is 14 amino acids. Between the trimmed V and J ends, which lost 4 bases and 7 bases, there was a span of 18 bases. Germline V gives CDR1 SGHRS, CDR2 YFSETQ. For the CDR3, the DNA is TGCGCCAGCAGCCTTCGCCAGGGATCTGAAGAGCAGTACTTC. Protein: CASSLRQGSEEQYF. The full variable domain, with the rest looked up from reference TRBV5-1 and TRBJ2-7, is KAGVTQTPRYLIKTRGQQVTLSCSPISGHRSVSWYQQTPGQGLQFLFEYFSETQRNKGNFPGRFSGRQFSNSRSEMNVSTLELGDSALYLCASSLRQGSEEQYFGPGTRLTVT.